This paragraph covers one T cell receptor (beta chain) sequence. Sequencing used immunoSEQ multiplex PCR; TCRdb keeps in-frame clones, though not all of them. The sample has 200,000 to 300,000 clones, around 86% seen once. The data were taken from a study of blood T cell repertoires in COVID-19. The CDR3 loop spans 15 amino acids. Looked up from germline, CDR1 is LNHDA and CDR2 is SQIVND (reference sequence). J was trimmed by 7 bases and V by 6 bases; bases with no gene match: 8. The TCR originated in a woman in her thirties or forties with acute COVID-19. The sample taken for sequencing was PBMCs or T cells enriched from blood (not recorded which). The rearrangement joins TRBV19 to TRBJ1-6; 8 nucleotides align to TRBD1. The CDR3 is CASSPRDRRNSPLHF. CDR3 in DNA: TGTGCCAGTAGCCCTCGGGACAGGAGAAATTCACCCCTCCACTTT.